The source of this T cell receptor beta chain is a study of CXCR3-negative and CXCR3-positive naive CD8 T cells. Findings of the study overall: Diversity in memory CD8+ cells fell much lower than the comparably high levels seen in both naive subsets. Similar TRBV-TRBJ usage characterized naive CXCR3-negative and CXCR3-positive cells; memory cells differed.

As regards this clonotype: As yet, its antigen is unknown.

The authors made the TRB cDNA libraries by 5' RACE using UMI labels. From the 5' RACE reads, TCRdb lists one entry per CDR3 protein and no DNA. In all, the sample yields 75,000 to 100,000 distinct CDR3 sequences. The origin of this receptor is a human donor in good health. Some clones in this sample may be carry-over from other donors' samples. Sequencing used naive CXCR3- CD8+ T cells from blood. Subset noted: CD45RO-CCR7+CD27+CD95- naive CD8+ T cells lacking CXCR3 (TNR3-).

The CDR3 here is CSVTQREVYNEQFF. The chain links TRBV29-1 to TRBJ2-1. The CDR3 extends over 14 amino acids. CDR1 and CDR2 from the germline V gene are SQVTM and ANQGSEA.